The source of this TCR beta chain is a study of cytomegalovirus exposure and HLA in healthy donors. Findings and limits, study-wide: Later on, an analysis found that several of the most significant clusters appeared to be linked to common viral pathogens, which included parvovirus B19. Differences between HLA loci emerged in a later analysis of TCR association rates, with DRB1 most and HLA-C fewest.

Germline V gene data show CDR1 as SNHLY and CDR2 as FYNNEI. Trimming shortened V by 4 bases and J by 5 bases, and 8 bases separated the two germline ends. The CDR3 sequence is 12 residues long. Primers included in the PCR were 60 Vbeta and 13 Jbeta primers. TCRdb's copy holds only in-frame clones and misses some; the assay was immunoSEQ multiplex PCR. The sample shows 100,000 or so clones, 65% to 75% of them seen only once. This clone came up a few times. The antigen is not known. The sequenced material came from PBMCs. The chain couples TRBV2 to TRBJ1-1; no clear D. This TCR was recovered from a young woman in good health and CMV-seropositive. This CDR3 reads CASSGIETEAFF. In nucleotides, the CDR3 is TGTGCCAGCAGTGGAATAGAGACTGAAGCTTTCTTT.